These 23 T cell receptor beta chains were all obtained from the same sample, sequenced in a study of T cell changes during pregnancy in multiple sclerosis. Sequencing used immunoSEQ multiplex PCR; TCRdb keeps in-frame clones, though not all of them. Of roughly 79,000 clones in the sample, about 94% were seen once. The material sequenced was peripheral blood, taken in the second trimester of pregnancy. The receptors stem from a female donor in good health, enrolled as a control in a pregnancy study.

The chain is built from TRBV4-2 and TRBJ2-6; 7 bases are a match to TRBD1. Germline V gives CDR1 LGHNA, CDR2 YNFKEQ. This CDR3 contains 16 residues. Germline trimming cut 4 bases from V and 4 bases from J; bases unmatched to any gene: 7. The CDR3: CASSPDRESGANVLTF. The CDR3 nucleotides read TGTGCCAGCAGCCCTGACAGGGAGTCAGGGGCCAACGTCCTGACTTTC.

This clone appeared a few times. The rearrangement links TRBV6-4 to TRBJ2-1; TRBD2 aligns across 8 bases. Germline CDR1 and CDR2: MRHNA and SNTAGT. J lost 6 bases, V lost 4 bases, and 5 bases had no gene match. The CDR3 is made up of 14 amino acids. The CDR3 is CASSAGGDLNEQFF. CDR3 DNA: TGTGCCAGCAGTGCGGGGGGGGATCTCAATGAGCAGTTCTTC.

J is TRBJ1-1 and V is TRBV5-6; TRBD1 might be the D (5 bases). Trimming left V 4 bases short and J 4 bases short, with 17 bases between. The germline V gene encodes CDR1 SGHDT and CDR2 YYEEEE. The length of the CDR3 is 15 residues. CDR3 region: CASSAGIRSSTEAFF. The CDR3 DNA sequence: TGTGCCAGCAGCGCAGGGATAAGAAGTAGCACTGAAGCTTTCTTT.

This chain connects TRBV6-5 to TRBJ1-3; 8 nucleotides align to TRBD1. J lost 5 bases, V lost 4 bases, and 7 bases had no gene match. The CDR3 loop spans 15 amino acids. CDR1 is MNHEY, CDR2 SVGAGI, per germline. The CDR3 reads CASSSLGQGRNTIYF. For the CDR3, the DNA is TGTGCCAGCAGTTCACTCGGACAGGGACGAAACACCATATATTTT.

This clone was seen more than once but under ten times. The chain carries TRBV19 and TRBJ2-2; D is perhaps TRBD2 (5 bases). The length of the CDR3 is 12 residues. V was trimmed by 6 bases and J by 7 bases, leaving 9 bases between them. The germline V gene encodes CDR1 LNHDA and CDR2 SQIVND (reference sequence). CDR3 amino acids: CASRFGVGELFF. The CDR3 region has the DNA TGTGCCAGTAGGTTCGGGGTCGGGGAGCTGTTTTTT. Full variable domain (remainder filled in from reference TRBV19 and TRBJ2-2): DGGITQSPKYLFRKEGQNVTLSCEQNLNHDAMYWYRQDPGQGLRLIYYSQIVNDFQKGDIAEGYSVSREKKESFPLTVTSAQKNPTAFYLCASRFGVGELFFGEGSRLTVL.

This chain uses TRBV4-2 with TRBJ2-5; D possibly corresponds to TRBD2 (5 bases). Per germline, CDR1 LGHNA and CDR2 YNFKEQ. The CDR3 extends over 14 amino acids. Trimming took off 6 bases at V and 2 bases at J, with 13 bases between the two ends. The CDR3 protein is CASSKSGDQETQYF. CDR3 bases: TGTGCCAGCAGTAAATCCGGGGATCAAGAGACCCAGTACTTC.

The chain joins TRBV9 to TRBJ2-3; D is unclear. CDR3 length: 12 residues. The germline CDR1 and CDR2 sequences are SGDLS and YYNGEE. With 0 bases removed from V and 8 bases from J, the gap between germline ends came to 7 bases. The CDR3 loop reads CASSVDHSTQYF. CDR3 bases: TGTGCCAGCAGCGTAGATCACAGTACGCAGTATTTT.

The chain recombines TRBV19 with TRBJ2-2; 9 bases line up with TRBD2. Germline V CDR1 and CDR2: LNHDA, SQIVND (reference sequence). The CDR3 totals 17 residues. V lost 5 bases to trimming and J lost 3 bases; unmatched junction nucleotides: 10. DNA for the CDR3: TGTGCCAGTAGTCGCCCGGGGGTAGCGGGGGACACCGGGGAGCTGTTTTTT. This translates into CASSRPGVAGDTGELFF.

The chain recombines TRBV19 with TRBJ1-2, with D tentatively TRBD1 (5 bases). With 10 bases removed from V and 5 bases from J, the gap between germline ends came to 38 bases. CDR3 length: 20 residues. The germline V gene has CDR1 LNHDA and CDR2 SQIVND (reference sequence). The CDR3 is CATESGPGTGPEGPGYGYTF. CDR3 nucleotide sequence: TGTGCCACCGAAAGCGGGCCAGGGACCGGACCAGAGGGACCGGGTTATGGCTACACCTTC. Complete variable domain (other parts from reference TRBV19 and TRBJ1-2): DGGITQSPKYLFRKEGQNVTLSCEQNLNHDAMYWYRQDPGQGLRLIYYSQIVNDFQKGDIAEGYSVSREKKESFPLTVTSAQKNPTAFYLCATESGPGTGPEGPGYGYTFGSGTRLTVV.

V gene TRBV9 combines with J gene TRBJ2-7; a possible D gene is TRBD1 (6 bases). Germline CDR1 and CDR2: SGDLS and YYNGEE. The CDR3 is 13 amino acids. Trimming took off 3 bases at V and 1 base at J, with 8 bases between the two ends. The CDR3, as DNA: TGTGCCAGCAGCGGACAGGCGTCCTACGAGCAGTACTTC. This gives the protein CASSGQASYEQYF.

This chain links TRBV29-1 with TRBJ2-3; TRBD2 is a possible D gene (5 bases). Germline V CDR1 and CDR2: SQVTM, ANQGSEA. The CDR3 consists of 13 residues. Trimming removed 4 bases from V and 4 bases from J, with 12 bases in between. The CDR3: CSVVGSSADTQYF. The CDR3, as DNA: TGCAGCGTTGTTGGCAGTAGCGCAGATACGCAGTATTTT.

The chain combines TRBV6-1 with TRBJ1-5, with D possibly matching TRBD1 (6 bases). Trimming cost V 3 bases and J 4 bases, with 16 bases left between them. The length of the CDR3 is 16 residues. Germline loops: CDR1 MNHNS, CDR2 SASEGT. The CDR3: CASSDPKQGGNQPQHF. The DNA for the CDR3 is TGTGCCAGCAGTGATCCGAAACAGGGAGGGAATCAGCCCCAGCATTTT.

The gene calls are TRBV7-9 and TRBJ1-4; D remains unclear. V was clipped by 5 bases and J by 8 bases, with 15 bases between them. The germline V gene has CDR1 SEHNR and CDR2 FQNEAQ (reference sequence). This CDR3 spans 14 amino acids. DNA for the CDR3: TGTGCCAGCAGCCTGGACTCTAAGGTAGAAAAACTGTTTTTT. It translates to CASSLDSKVEKLFF.

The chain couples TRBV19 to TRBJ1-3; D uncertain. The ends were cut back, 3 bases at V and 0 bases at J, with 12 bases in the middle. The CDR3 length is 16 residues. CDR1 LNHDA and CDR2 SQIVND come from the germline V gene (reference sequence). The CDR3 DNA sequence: TGTGCCAGTAGTATTCGGAGGCAGAGCTCTGGAAACACCATATATTTT. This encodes CASSIRRQSSGNTIYF.

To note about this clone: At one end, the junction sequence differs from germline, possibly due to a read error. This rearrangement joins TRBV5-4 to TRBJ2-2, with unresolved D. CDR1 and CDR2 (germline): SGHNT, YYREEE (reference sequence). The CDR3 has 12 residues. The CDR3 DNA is TGTGCCAGCAGCTTAAACAACGGGGAGCTGTTTTTT. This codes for CASSLNNGELFF. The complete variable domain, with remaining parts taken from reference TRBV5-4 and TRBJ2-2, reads ETGVTQSPTHLIKTRGQQVTLRCSSQSGHNTVSWYQQALGQGPQFIFQYYREEENGRGNFPPRFSGLQFPNYSSELNVNALELDDSALYLCASSLNNGELFFGEGSRLTVL.

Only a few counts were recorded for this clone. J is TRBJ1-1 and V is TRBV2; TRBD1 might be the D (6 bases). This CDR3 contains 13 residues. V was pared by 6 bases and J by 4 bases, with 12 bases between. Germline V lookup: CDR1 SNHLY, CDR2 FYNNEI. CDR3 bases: TGTGCCAGCAGCACAGACAGGCTCACTGAAGCTTTCTTT. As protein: CASSTDRLTEAFF. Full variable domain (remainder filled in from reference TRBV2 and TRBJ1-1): EPEVTQTPSHQVTQMGQEVILRCVPISNHLYFYWYRQILGQKVEFLVSFYNNEISEKSEIFDDQFSVERPDGSNFTLKIRSTKLEDSAMYFCASSTDRLTEAFFGQGTRLTVV.

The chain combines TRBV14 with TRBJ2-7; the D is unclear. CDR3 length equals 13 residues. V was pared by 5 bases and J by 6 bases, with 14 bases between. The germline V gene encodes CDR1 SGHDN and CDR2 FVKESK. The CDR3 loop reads CASSTLEVGEQYF. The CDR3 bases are TGTGCCAGCAGCACTCTTGAGGTTGGCGAGCAGTACTTC.

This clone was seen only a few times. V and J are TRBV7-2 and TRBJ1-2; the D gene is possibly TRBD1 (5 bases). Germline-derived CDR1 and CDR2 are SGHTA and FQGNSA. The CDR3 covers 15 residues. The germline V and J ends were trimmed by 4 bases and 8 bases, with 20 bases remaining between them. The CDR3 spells CASSSGPSPEGGYTF. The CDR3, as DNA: TGTGCCAGCAGCTCGGGGCCTTCCCCGGAGGGGGGCTACACCTTC.

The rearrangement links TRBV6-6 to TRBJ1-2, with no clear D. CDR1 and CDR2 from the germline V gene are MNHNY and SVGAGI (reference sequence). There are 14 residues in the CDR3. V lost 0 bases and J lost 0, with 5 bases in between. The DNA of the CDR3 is TGTGCCAGCAGTTACTCACGGGCTAACTATGGCTACACCTTC. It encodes CASSYSRANYGYTF.

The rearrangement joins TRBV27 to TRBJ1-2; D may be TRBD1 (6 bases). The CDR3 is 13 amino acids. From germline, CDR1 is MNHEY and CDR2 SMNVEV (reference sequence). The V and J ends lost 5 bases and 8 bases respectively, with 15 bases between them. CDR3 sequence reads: CASSDSGGRGYTF. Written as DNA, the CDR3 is TGTGCCAGCAGTGATAGTGGGGGCCGGGGCTACACCTTC.

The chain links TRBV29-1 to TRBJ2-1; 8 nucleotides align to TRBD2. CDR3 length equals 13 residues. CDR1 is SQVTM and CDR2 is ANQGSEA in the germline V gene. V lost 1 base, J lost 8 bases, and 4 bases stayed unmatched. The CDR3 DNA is TGCAGCGTTGAAGGGACTAGCTATTATGAGCAGTTCTTC. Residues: CSVEGTSYYEQFF.

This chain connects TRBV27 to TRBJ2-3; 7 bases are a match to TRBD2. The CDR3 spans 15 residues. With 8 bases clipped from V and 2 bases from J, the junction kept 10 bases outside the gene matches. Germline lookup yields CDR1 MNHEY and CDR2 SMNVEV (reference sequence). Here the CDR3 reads CASRFRTRSTDTQYF. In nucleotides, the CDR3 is TGTGCCAGCCGATTCCGGACTAGGTCCACAGATACGCAGTATTTT.

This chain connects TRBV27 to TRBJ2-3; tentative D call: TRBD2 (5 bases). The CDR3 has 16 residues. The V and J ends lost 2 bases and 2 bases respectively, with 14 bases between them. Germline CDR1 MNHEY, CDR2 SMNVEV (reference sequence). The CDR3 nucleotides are TGTGCCAGCAGTTTACGGACTGCCTATTTCACAGATACGCAGTATTTT. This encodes CASSLRTAYFTDTQYF.